A single T cell receptor (beta chain) is shown here with its context. CDR3 length equals 17 residues. Trimming removed 10 bases from V and 5 bases from J, with 30 bases in between. Germline-derived CDR1 and CDR2 are ENHRY and SYGVKD. Using immunoSEQ multiplex PCR, the repertoire was profiled, and TCRdb retains in-frame clones only, with some absent. The sample has more than 6,500 clones; around 73% are singletons. The data were obtained in a study of coeliac disease. Study overall: Disease groups: newly diagnosed active, refractory type I, gluten-free-diet controlled. The study queried TRBV7-2 bias without high-resolution HLA data.

The sample was lamina propria lymphocytes from the gut. This sequence was found in a man in his thirties or forties with celiac disease. The chain recombines TRBV10-3 with TRBJ2-7; D is possibly TRBD2 (6 bases). The CDR3 DNA follows: TGTGCCACCTCCTCCGGGCTTTCGGCAGGGAGGTTCGACGAGCAGTACTTC. Amino acid sequence: CATSSGLSAGRFDEQYF.